One and the same sample provided the 29 T cell receptor beta chains below, sequenced in a study of identical twins. One entry per CDR3 protein results from TCRdb running MiXCR on the 5' RACE reads. The sample consists of about 730,000 distinct CDR3 sequences, around 21% of them appearing once. The data also belong to a second study, concerning T cells expressing NK-cell markers.

Sequences were obtained from PBMCs. The receptors were gathered from a woman aged 18-35 years in good health.

This clonotype has more than one count but fewer than ten. The rearrangement joins TRBV7-2 to TRBJ2-1; D is ambiguous. The length of the CDR3 is 12 residues. Germline CDR1 reads SGHTA; CDR2 reads FQGNSA. Trimming left V 5 bases short and J 12 bases short, with 14 bases between. In DNA, the CDR3 is TGTGCCAGCAGCCTGGTGAACAGTAGGCAGTTCTTC. Translating gives CASSLVNSRQFF. Full variable domain (missing parts from reference TRBV7-2 and TRBJ2-1): GAGVSQSPSNKVTEKGKDVELRCDPISGHTALYWYRQSLGQGLEFLIYFQGNSAPDKSGLPSDRFSAERTGGSVSTLTIQRTQQEDSAVYLCASSLVNSRQFFGPGTRLTVL.

This clonotype showed up just a few times. The chain employs TRBV10-3 and TRBJ2-7; 8 bases align to TRBD1. Losses at the gene ends were 3 bases for V and 0 bases for J; bases not matched to a gene: 7. Germline assignment: CDR1 ENHRY and CDR2 SYGVKD. The CDR3 is 16 amino acids. The chain's CDR3 is CAISERVQGASYEQYF. CDR3 DNA sequence: TGTGCCATCAGTGAACGTGTGCAGGGGGCCTCCTACGAGCAGTACTTC.

This clonotype has only a few counts. J is TRBJ1-1 and V is TRBV3-1; D is perhaps TRBD1 (5 bases). V was pared by 7 bases and J by 2 bases, with 14 bases between. The CDR3 loop spans 14 amino acids. Germline V gives CDR1 LGHDT, CDR2 YNNKEL (reference sequence). CDR3: CASTWAWGNTEAFF. CDR3 nucleotide sequence: TGTGCCAGCACCTGGGCATGGGGCAACACTGAAGCTTTCTTT.

The chain has TRBV20-1 and TRBJ2-1, with 7 positions matching TRBD1. Germline CDR1 reads DFQATT; CDR2 reads SNEGSKA (reference sequence). There are 14 residues in the CDR3. CDR3 nucleotide sequence: TGCACGGCCGCTGGGACAGCCTCCTACAATGAGCAGTTCTTC. Translating gives CTAAGTASYNEQFF.

V usage is TRBV20-1 and J usage is TRBJ1-4, with D possibly matching TRBD1 (5 bases). V was pared by 5 bases and J by 7 bases, with 17 bases between. The length of the CDR3 is 14 residues. Germline loops: CDR1 DFQATT, CDR2 SNEGSKA (reference sequence). The CDR3 reads CSAPFTGRGEKLFF. As DNA, the CDR3 is TGCAGTGCTCCCTTTACGGGAAGGGGTGAAAAACTGTTTTTT.

This clonotype occurred a few times. The rearrangement links TRBV12-3 or TRBV12-4 to TRBJ1-2; 7 bases are shared with TRBD1. The CDR3 is made up of 15 amino acids. V lost 5 bases to trimming and J lost 4 bases; unmatched junction nucleotides: 10. CDR3 loop: CASSTFRDSSYGYTF. The CDR3 nucleotides are TGTGCCAGCAGTACATTCCGGGACAGTAGCTATGGCTACACCTTC.

This clonotype was counted a few times. This CDR3 reads CASSYSTGGEGYTF. The CDR3 nucleotides are TGTGCCAGCAGTTACTCGACCGGCGGAGAGGGCTACACCTTC. The V gene is TRBV6-5, the J gene TRBJ1-2; D gene uncertain. V lost 0 bases and J 8 bases, leaving 13 bases between the germline ends. The CDR3 sequence is 14 residues long. Germline V gives CDR1 MNHEY, CDR2 SVGAGI.

CDR3 DNA sequence: TGTGCCGTCGACAGCGGCACTGAAGCTTTCTTT. This sequence encodes CAVDSGTEAFF. This chain connects TRBV10-3 to TRBJ1-1; TRBD1 might be the D (5 bases). The germline V gene encodes CDR1 ENHRY and CDR2 SYGVKD. The V end was cut by 11 bases, the J end by 4 bases, with 11 bases between. CDR3 size: 11 residues.

The chain employs TRBV20-1 and TRBJ2-1, with D maybe TRBD2 (6 bases). This CDR3 is 13 amino acids long. V lost 1 base, J lost 4 bases, and 8 bases lay in between. Germline lookup yields CDR1 DFQATT and CDR2 SNEGSKA (reference sequence). Here the CDR3 DNA reads TGCAGTGCTAGAGCGGGAGCATACAATGAGCAGTTCTTC. Amino acid sequence: CSARAGAYNEQFF.

This chain joins TRBV20-1 and TRBJ2-2; D uncertain. The CDR3 covers 12 residues. Germline-derived CDR1 and CDR2 are DFQATT and SNEGSKA (reference sequence). Between the trimmed V and J ends, which lost 1 base and 6 bases, there was a span of 6 bases. The CDR3 nucleotides are TGCAGTGCTAGAGGGATCGCCGGGGAGCTGTTTTTT. This translates into CSARGIAGELFF.

This clonotype has only a few counts. J is TRBJ1-1 and V is TRBV12-3 or TRBV12-4, with 7 positions matching TRBD1. V was clipped by 6 bases and J by 7 bases; unmatched bases: 8. There are 13 residues in the CDR3. CDR3 DNA sequence: TGTGCCAGCAGGGGTGACAGGGAAAGTGAAGCTTTCTTT. It codes for CASRGDRESEAFF.

Worth noting for this clonotype: A read error may account for a junction end that differs from germline. The chain has TRBV5-8 and TRBJ2-1; D unclear. CDR1 and CDR2 from the germline V gene are SGHTS and YDEGEE. There are 9 residues in the CDR3. CDR3 coding DNA: TGTGCCAGCAGCCCGAACGGTGTCTTC. As protein: CASSPNGVF.

This clonotype was recorded at least ten times. The CDR3 region has the DNA TGTGCCAGAGGGACGGACTATGGCTACACCTTC. Translation gives CARGTDYGYTF. V usage is TRBV2 and J usage is TRBJ1-2; tentatively, D is TRBD1 (5 bases). Germline V gene sequence: CDR1 SNHLY, CDR2 FYNNEI. The CDR3 sequence is 11 residues long. The V and J ends lost 9 bases and 3 bases respectively, with 8 bases between them.

This clonotype appeared a few times. J is TRBJ2-7 and V is TRBV4-2; no firm D call. The germline V gene encodes CDR1 LGHNA and CDR2 YNFKEQ. The CDR3 spans 16 residues. The ends were cut back, 3 bases at V and 4 bases at J, with 19 bases in the middle. CDR3 in DNA: TGTGCCAGCAGCCAGCCCACCTTGAGAGGCAGGTACGAGCAGTACTTC. Its translation is CASSQPTLRGRYEQYF.

This clonotype was seen ten or more times. This rearrangement joins TRBV20-1 to TRBJ2-3; D unclear. Germline CDR1 and CDR2: DFQATT and SNEGSKA (reference sequence). Trimming removed 2 bases at V and 2 bases at J, with 8 bases between. The length of the CDR3 is 13 residues. The CDR3 region has the DNA TGCAGTGCTAGATTGCGATTCACAGATACGCAGTATTTT. Translation gives CSARLRFTDTQYF.

This CDR3 is CASSPRPTSWATQYF. DNA for the CDR3: TGTGCCAGCAGCCCCAGGCCGACTAGTTGGGCGACCCAGTACTTC. The chain carries TRBV5-6 and TRBJ2-5; D is perhaps TRBD2 (6 bases). The CDR3 covers 15 residues. The germline V and J ends were trimmed by 4 bases and 7 bases, with 20 bases remaining between them. Germline V lookup: CDR1 SGHDT, CDR2 YYEEEE.

Only a few counts were recorded for this clonotype. This chain connects TRBV20-1 to TRBJ1-1; TRBD1 aligns across 8 bases. Germline CDR1 reads DFQATT; CDR2 reads SNEGSKA (reference sequence). The CDR3 is 15 amino acids. The trim removed 3 bases at V and 5 bases at J, leaving 11 bases unmatched. The DNA of the CDR3 is TGCAGTGCTAGCCCTCATGGACAGGGAAAAACTGAAGCTTTCTTT. Translated, it gives CSASPHGQGKTEAFF.

V gene TRBV20-1 combines with J gene TRBJ2-1; possibly TRBD2 for D (6 bases). The CDR3 runs to 15 residues. Trimming left V 1 base short and J 10 bases short, with 20 bases between. The germline gives CDR1 DFQATT, CDR2 SNEGSKA (reference sequence). The DNA for the CDR3 is TGCAGTGCTAGAGGGCGTCTCGGGAGTATAGGCGAGCAGTTCTTC. It codes for CSARGRLGSIGEQFF.

In nucleotides, the CDR3 is TGTGCCAGCAGTGTAGCGGGAGTGGGTGAGCAGTTCTTC. It translates to CASSVAGVGEQFF. The rearrangement uses TRBV28 and TRBJ2-1; 9 bases agree with TRBD2. J was trimmed by 9 bases and V by 5 bases; bases with no gene match: 5. This CDR3 comprises 13 residues. Germline V gene lookup returns CDR1 MDHEN and CDR2 SYDVKM. Variable domain in full (rest from reference TRBV28 and TRBJ2-1): DVKVTQSSRYLVKRTGEKVFLECVQDMDHENMFWYRQDPGLGLRLIYFSYDVKMKEKGDIPEGYSVSREKKERFSLILESASTNQTSMYLCASSVAGVGEQFFGPGTRLTVL.

This clonotype was observed at least ten times. A much larger clone differs from this one at a single base, so this may be a read error. The chain is built from TRBV12-3 or TRBV12-4 and TRBJ2-5; 8 positions match TRBD2. The J segment lost 2 bases and the V segment lost 7 bases, leaving 3 bases of the junction unmatched. This CDR3 comprises 13 residues. The CDR3 bases are TGTGCCAGCACCTTAGCGGGGCAAGAGACCCAGTACTTC. Protein: CASTLAGQETQYF.

This clonotype was counted only a few times. The chain joins TRBV20-1 to TRBJ2-3; 8 nucleotides match TRBD2. Germline loops: CDR1 DFQATT, CDR2 SNEGSKA (reference sequence). The J segment lost 2 bases and the V segment lost 3 bases, leaving 7 bases of the junction unmatched. The length of the CDR3 is 15 residues. As DNA, the CDR3 is TGCAGTGCTAGCGAGACTAGCGCCTTCACAGATACGCAGTATTTT. This codes for CSASETSAFTDTQYF.

This chain connects TRBV15 to TRBJ1-2; 7 bases align to TRBD1. V was clipped by 5 bases and J by 6 bases; unmatched bases: 12. The CDR3 is 15 residues long. From germline, CDR1 is LNHNV and CDR2 YYDKDF (reference sequence). The CDR3 DNA follows: TGTGCCACCAGCCGAACTGACAGGGATCGGAATGGCTACACCTTC. It translates to CATSRTDRDRNGYTF.

In this sample, this clonotype turned up a few times. The genes are TRBV19 and TRBJ2-7; D perhaps matches TRBD1 (6 bases). From germline, CDR1 is LNHDA and CDR2 SQIVND (reference sequence). The CDR3 totals 13 residues. Trimming left V 11 bases short and J 5 bases short, with 19 bases between. The CDR3 is CAVATRDTNEQYF. CDR3 DNA sequence: TGTGCCGTCGCGACACGGGACACCAACGAGCAGTACTTC.

DNA of the CDR3: TGTGCCAGCAGTTACTCCCCGGAGGGGGGCTCTATCGTCGTACTGGACCCAGATACGCAGTATTTT. It specifies CASSYSPEGGSIVVLDPDTQYF. V and J are TRBV6-2 or TRBV6-3 and TRBJ2-3; D may correspond to TRBD1 or TRBD2 (6 bases each). CDR3 size: 22 residues. CDR1 and CDR2 (germline): MNHEY, SVGEGT. V lost 0 bases to trimming and J lost 4 bases, with 32 bases between them.

This clonotype was detected a few times. The genes are TRBV6-1 and TRBJ1-1, with 9 bases fitting TRBD1. J lost 5 bases, V lost 6 bases, and 7 bases had no gene match. From germline, CDR1 is MNHNS and CDR2 SASEGT. The CDR3 runs 14 residues. In DNA form, the CDR3 reads TGTGCCAGCAGATCAGCCGGGACAGGGACTGAAGCTTTCTTT. Its translation: CASRSAGTGTEAFF.

This clonotype was recorded at least ten times. The rearrangement uses TRBV29-1 and TRBJ2-3; D ambiguous. The CDR3 contains 13 residues. Germline V CDR1 and CDR2: SQVTM, ANQGSEA. The ends were cut back, 4 bases at V and 12 bases at J, with 20 bases in the middle. CDR3 loop: CSVVLSRWKAQYF. CDR3 DNA sequence: TGCAGCGTTGTTCTAAGTAGGTGGAAGGCCCAGTATTTT.

Only a few counts were recorded for this clonotype. This rearrangement joins TRBV6-1 to TRBJ2-7; 12 nucleotides line up with TRBD2. This CDR3 is 15 amino acids long. Trimming removed 6 bases from V and 1 base from J; junction bases left unmatched: 4. The germline V gene encodes CDR1 MNHNS and CDR2 SASEGT. The chain's CDR3 is CASRSLAGGSYEQYF. The CDR3 DNA sequence: TGTGCCAGCAGATCCCTAGCGGGAGGGTCCTACGAGCAGTACTTC.

This clonotype was observed a handful of times. The rearrangement joins TRBV7-8 to TRBJ2-7, with 7 bases aligning to TRBD1. CDR1 is SGHVS and CDR2 is FQNEAQ in the germline V gene. CDR3 length: 12 residues. Trimming cost V 5 bases and J 6 bases; bases outside gene matches: 4. CDR3 protein: CASSRDSSEQYF. The DNA of the CDR3 is TGTGCCAGCAGCCGGGACAGTAGCGAGCAGTACTTC. The complete variable domain, with remaining parts taken from reference TRBV7-8 and TRBJ2-7, reads GAGVSQSPRYKVAKRGQDVALRCDPISGHVSLFWYQQALGQGPEFLTYFQNEAQLDKSGLPSDRFFAERPEGSVSTLKIQRTQQEDSAVYLCASSRDSSEQYFGPGTRLTVT.

There are many counts of this clonotype. The chain uses TRBV7-2 and TRBJ2-1; D assignment may be TRBD1 or TRBD2 (5 bases each). CDR1 and CDR2 (germline): SGHTA, FQGNSA. This CDR3 is 14 amino acids long. With 0 bases removed from V and 5 bases from J, the gap between germline ends came to 8 bases. The CDR3 spells CASSLAGVNNEQFF. The DNA for the CDR3 is TGTGCCAGCAGCTTAGCGGGGGTGAACAATGAGCAGTTCTTC.